This T cell receptor (beta chain) was found in a study of blood T cell repertoires in COVID-19. CDR1 and CDR2 from the germline V gene are LNHDA and SQIVND (reference sequence). CDR3 length: 13 residues. The germline V and J ends were trimmed by 3 bases and 4 bases, with 9 bases remaining between them. Libraries were prepared by immunoSEQ multiplex PCR; TCRdb keeps only in-frame clonotypes and omits some of them. The table lists roughly 84,000 clones, roughly 75% of them singletons. The chain combines TRBV19 with TRBJ1-2, with unresolved D. This sequence originates from a woman aged 45-60 years with acute or convalescent COVID-19. The sequenced sample was peripheral blood. In DNA, the CDR3 is TGTGCCAGTAGTATTGACGGACTCTATGGCTACACCTTC. It translates to CASSIDGLYGYTF.